Listed below are T cell receptor beta chains from one sample, sequenced in a study of blood T cell repertoires in COVID-19. Repertoires were generated with immunoSEQ multiplex PCR, while TCRdb's copy carries only in-frame clones and drops some. This sample yields tens of thousands of clones, of which roughly 90% are seen a single time; roughly 1.2% belongs to the top ten. The sequenced sample was peripheral blood. The source of these receptors is a man between 60 and 75 years old with acute or convalescent COVID-19. CDR3s include the opening cysteine and the closing phenylalanine or tryptophan. D genes are given only for firm matches. Only part of the rows carry a size: once, few, many, or a class if the clone is expanded.

TRBJ2-7,-,TRBV11-2,-,TGTGCCAGCAGTGGGACTGAGCAGTACGAGCAGTACTTC,CASSGTEQYEQYF
TRBJ2-7,-,TRBV19,-,TGTGCCAGTAGCACAGGGTACGAGCAGTACTTC,CASSTGYEQYF
TRBJ1-6,-,TRBV5-5,-,TGTGCCAGCAGCTTGGAAGCGACGCGGGGATATTCACCCCTCCACTTT,CASSLEATRGYSPLHF
TRBJ2-1,TRBD1,TRBV12-5,-,TGTGCTAGTGGTTTGATCGGACAGGCCAATGAGCAGTTCTTC,CASGLIGQANEQFF
TRBJ2-7,TRBD2,TRBV2,-,TGTGCCAGCAGTCCCATAGCGGGGGGCAGTGAGCAGTACTTC,CASSPIAGGSEQYF
TRBJ1-2,-,TRBV6-1,-,TGTGCCAGCAGCCCCTCAGTAAACTATGGCTACACCTTC,CASSPSVNYGYTF
TRBJ1-1,-,TRBV5-1,-,TGCGCCAGCAGCTTGGGGGCCGGCACTGAAGCTTTCTTT,CASSLGAGTEAFF
TRBJ1-1,TRBD1,TRBV7-2,-,TGTGCCAGCAGCTACAGGGGCCCGGGGGCTTTCTTT,CASSYRGPGAFF
TRBJ2-1,-,TRBV5-1,-,TGCGCCAGCAGCTTGGACTGGGCTGGCAATGAGCAGTTCTTC,CASSLDWAGNEQFF
TRBJ1-2,TRBD1,TRBV29-1,-,TGCAGCGTTACTGGACAGGGGGGGAGTAACTATGGCTACACCTTC,CSVTGQGGSNYGYTF
TRBJ1-5,-,TRBV18,-,TGTGCCAGCTCACCACGGATGACAACTAGCAATCAGCCCCAGCATTTT,CASSPRMTTSNQPQHF
TRBJ1-5,-,TRBV6-2/TRBV6-3,-,TGTGCCAGCAGTTACGAAATATTACAGGGAAATAGCAATCAGCCCCAGCATTTT,CASSYEILQGNSNQPQHF
TRBJ2-7,-,TRBV25-1,-,TGTGCCAGCATAGGACAGTTCTACGAGCAGTACTTC,CASIGQFYEQYF
TRBJ2-2,TRBD1,TRBV5-4,few,TGTGCCAGCAGCCGACCGGCAGGGGGCATAGCCGGGGAGCTGTTTTTT,CASSRPAGGIAGELFF
TRBJ2-4,TRBD2,TRBV6-5,-,TGTGCCAGCAATAGCGGGGGGGCCGGTGAAAACATTCAGTACTTC,CASNSGGAGENIQYF
TRBJ2-3,TRBD1,TRBV7-8,once,TGTGCCAGCAGCTTACGGACAGGCCACACAGATACGCAGTATTTT,CASSLRTGHTDTQYF
TRBJ2-1,TRBD2,TRBV19,once,TGTGCCAGTAGTACCTCTAGCGGGGGGACTATTTTCTTC,CASSTSSGGTIFF
TRBJ2-1,-,TRBV14,-,TGTGCCAGCAGCCGACGGGAGTTTAGCTCCTACAATGAGCAGTTCTTC,CASSRREFSSYNEQFF
TRBJ2-1,-,TRBV7-2,once,TGTGCCAGCAGCTTAGATCAGCGAGGGGAGCAGTTCTTC,CASSLDQRGEQFF
TRBJ1-2,TRBD1,TRBV27,-,TGTGCCTCTCGGACAGGGACAAATGGCTACACCTTC,CASRTGTNGYTF
TRBJ1-5,TRBD1,TRBV6-6,-,TGTGCCACCCAGGGGACAGGCAATCAGCCCCAGCATTTT,CATQGTGNQPQHF
TRBJ1-1,TRBD1,TRBV6-2/TRBV6-3,-,TGTGCCAGCAGTCGTGCGGACAGGGCGAACACTGAAGCTTTCTTT,CASSRADRANTEAFF
TRBJ2-5,-,TRBV5-1,-,TGCGCCAGCAGCGAACAGGGACAAGAGACCCAGTACTTC,CASSEQGQETQYF
TRBJ1-5,-,TRBV11-2,once,TGTGCCAGCAGCTCCCTTCCAGGGCTGCCCCAGCATTTT,CASSSLPGLPQHF
TRBJ1-6,TRBD1,TRBV2,-,TGTGCCAGCAGGGGGACAGGGGTATTAGATTCACCCCTCCACTTT,CASRGTGVLDSPLHF
TRBJ1-2,TRBD1,TRBV12-3/TRBV12-4,-,TGTGCCAGCAGTTCAGGGGGCTGGGGCTACACCTTC,CASSSGGWGYTF
TRBJ2-7,-,TRBV2,-,TGTGCCAGCAGTGACGAGGTGGGTTACGAGCAGTACTTC,CASSDEVGYEQYF
TRBJ2-7,-,TRBV11-2,once,TGTGCCAGCAGCCAGGGGGGTTATATCTACGAGCAGTACTTC,CASSQGGYIYEQYF
TRBJ1-2,TRBD1,TRBV5-4,-,TGTGCCAGCAGCATGTTTGACAGGGGCGGTGGCTACACCTTC,CASSMFDRGGGYTF
TRBJ1-1,-,TRBV30,-,TGTGCCTGGAGTGAATCAGGGGTATCCGAAGCTTTCTTT,CAWSESGVSEAFF
TRBJ2-2,TRBD2,TRBV9,-,TGTGCCAGCAGCGAGCCCTCTGGGGCGGGGGGTATCACCGGGGAGCTGTTTTTT,CASSEPSGAGGITGELFF
TRBJ1-2,-,TRBV3-1/TRBV3-2,-,TGTGCCAGCAGCCAAGATACCCCAGGCGGACTCTATGGCTACACCTTC,CASSQDTPGGLYGYTF
TRBJ1-6,-,TRBV10-1,-,TGCGCCAGCAGTGAGAATCGTTATTCACCCCTCCACTTT,CASSENRYSPLHF
TRBJ1-1,-,TRBV29-1,-,TGCAGCGTTGACAGGGCTCTTGAAGCTTTCTTT,CSVDRALEAFF
TRBJ1-1,-,TRBV29-1,-,TGCAGCGTTGAGGAAGGGGGGGACACTGAAGCTTTCTTT,CSVEEGGDTEAFF
TRBJ1-3,-,TRBV6-2/TRBV6-3,-,TGTGCCAGCAGTTATCTGGGGAGCTCTGGAAACACCATATATTTT,CASSYLGSSGNTIYF
TRBJ1-5,TRBD1,TRBV6-1,once,TGTGCCAGCAGTGGCAGGGGGTCGTATAGCAATCAGCCCCAGCATTTT,CASSGRGSYSNQPQHF
TRBJ2-1,-,TRBV7-2,-,TGTGCCAGCAGCTCCGGGGTCGAGCAGTTCTTC,CASSSGVEQFF
TRBJ2-1,TRBD2,TRBV4-2,-,TGTGCCAGCAGCCAAGATCGCGGGCGGGGGGGACCCGAGCAGTTCTTC,CASSQDRGRGGPEQFF
TRBJ2-2,-,TRBV2,-,TGTGCCAGCAGTGAAGTTAGGCGGAGGTACACCGGGGAGCTGTTTTTT,CASSEVRRRYTGELFF
TRBJ1-2,TRBD1,TRBV7-9,-,TGTGCCAGCAGCTTATTGCCCTTCGGGACAGGGGTTGGTAACTATGGCTACACCTTC,CASSLLPFGTGVGNYGYTF
TRBJ1-5,TRBD1,TRBV30,-,TGTGCCTGGAGTGCTCGGGACAGGGCAAATCAGCCCCAGCATTTT,CAWSARDRANQPQHF
TRBJ1-1,TRBD1,TRBV4-2,-,TGTGCCAGCAGATTTGAGACAGGGGCGAACACTGAAGCTTTCTTT,CASRFETGANTEAFF
TRBJ1-5,-,TRBV12-5,few,TGTGCTAGTGGTTTGGGAGATAGCAATCAGCCCCAGCATTTT,CASGLGDSNQPQHF
TRBJ1-2,TRBD1,TRBV7-9,-,TGTGCCAGCAGCTCCGGGACAGGCGTGGGGGGCTACACCTTC,CASSSGTGVGGYTF
TRBJ1-5,-,TRBV4-1,-,TGCGCCAGCAGCCAAGAGAGAGGCAGGGCGTATCAGCCCCAGCATTTT,CASSQERGRAYQPQHF
TRBJ2-7,TRBD2,TRBV10-3,-,TGTGCCATCAGCGCGACCGGGACTAGCGGGGGATACGAGCAGTACTTC,CAISATGTSGGYEQYF
TRBJ1-1,TRBD1,TRBV24-1,-,TGTGCCACCAGCAGGACAGGGTCGCACGCAGCTTTCTTT,CATSRTGSHAAFF
TRBJ1-4,-,TRBV9,-,TGTGCCAGCAGCGTAGCGGCAGGAGGTAATAATGAAAAACTGTTTTTT,CASSVAAGGNNEKLFF
TRBJ2-3,TRBD2,TRBV5-1,-,TGCGCCAGCAGCTTACTAACTAGCGGACCAGCAGATACGCAGTATTTT,CASSLLTSGPADTQYF
TRBJ2-3,TRBD1,TRBV7-8,-,TGTGCCACAGAACTCAGGGGGCTAAGCACAGATACGCAGTATTTT,CATELRGLSTDTQYF
TRBJ2-3,TRBD2,TRBV11-2,-,TGTGCCAGCAGCTCCACTAGCGGGGGGTTTGCAGATACGCAGTATTTT,CASSSTSGGFADTQYF
TRBJ1-4,-,TRBV3-1/TRBV3-2,-,TGTGCCAGCAGCCAATATTTCGAAAAACTGTTTTTT,CASSQYFEKLFF
TRBJ1-6,-,TRBV11-3,-,TGTGCCAGCAGCTCGGGGTCTCATTCACCCCTCCACTTT,CASSSGSHSPLHF